The clone carrying this TCR beta chain was found many times. Its antigen is not known. It was with unique molecular identifiers that the TCRbeta library was prepared. TCRdb recomputed calls from the PCR reads with MiXCR, one row per CDR3 protein. The sample comprises 700,000 to 950,000 distinct CDR3 sequences, 16% of which are singletons, and 5% rests with the top ten. This sample stems from a study of T-cell reconstitution after alpha-beta-depleted transplantation in children. Study-level findings and limits: Several hundred graft clones that had expanded were reportedly the source of alpha-beta T cells about two months after transplant. One year post-transplant, T-cell counts and diversity were largely derived from T cells produced anew. Some patients' high day-60 TCRbeta diversity was traced to surviving recipient T cells and thymic progenitors.

The receptor was derived from a male patient younger than 18 who had a stem cell transplant for acute lymphoblastic leukemia, so the T cells may come from the graft donor. The specimen comprised PBMCs, mostly from graft donor cells, sampled 360 days after TCRalphabeta/CD19-depleted stem cell transplant.

This CDR3 is CASSVTTSGTETQYF. Written as DNA, the CDR3 is TGTGCCAGCAGCGTAACGACTAGCGGGACGGAGACCCAGTACTTC. The V gene is TRBV9, the J gene TRBJ2-5; 11 bases are shared with TRBD2. CDR3 length: 15 amino acids. CDR1 SGDLS and CDR2 YYNGEE come from the germline V gene. After removal of 1 base from V and 5 bases from J, the junction contained 4 bases not matched to a gene.